This TCR beta chain was observed in a study of blood T cell repertoires in COVID-19. The wider study: COVID-19 samples, acute and convalescent, were from the United States, Italy and Spain. PBMCs, B-cell-depleted T cells, or T cells were the source of the cDNA or gDNA that made up the material.

The ends were cut back, 4 bases at V and 6 bases at J, with 12 bases in the middle. Germline CDR1 reads SGHDN; CDR2 reads FVKESK. CDR3 length: 13 residues. Per the original methods: Reference gene primer amplification in the assay estimated nucleated cell counts. The table came from immunoSEQ multiplex PCR; TCRdb's copy has only in-frame clones and leaves some out. Clone size and V and J calls were adopted from that table, with D and trimming inferred from the DNA. The repertoire holds about 150,000 clones, with just over 85% as singletons. The chain has TRBV14 and TRBJ2-5; D remains ambiguous. Sequencing input: peripheral blood. This sequence was found in an older man with acute or convalescent COVID-19. CDR3 in DNA: TGTGCCAGCAGCCGGGCCTCAAAGAAGACCCAGTACTTC. Translating it yields CASSRASKKTQYF. Full variable domain (missing parts from reference TRBV14 and TRBJ2-5): EAGVTQFPSHSVIEKGQTVTLRCDPISGHDNLYWYRRVMGKEIKFLLHFVKESKQDESGMPNNRFLAERTGGTYSTLKVQPAELEDSGVYFCASSRASKKTQYFGPGTRLLVL.